This T cell receptor (beta chain) was sequenced in a study of blood T cells in healthy people across ages. Study-wide points: The percentage of naive T cells correlated strongly with TCR beta diversity. One million T cells yielded diversity estimates that were considered underestimates. Naive CD4+ cells and diversity were both higher in long-lived donors than in aged donors.

Comments on this clonotype: The antigen remains undetermined.

The CDR3 loop spans 16 amino acids. The V gene's germline CDR1 is SGDLS and CDR2 YYNGEE. The V end was cut by 4 bases, the J end by 3 bases, with 17 bases between. PCR was performed a second time for 7 to 11 cycles using a sample-barcoded 5' primer and a J-beta primer mix. TCRdb reprocessed the 5' RACE reads via MiXCR and lists one record per CDR3 protein. This table holds roughly 410,000 distinct CDR3 sequences, 50% to 60% found once. This TCR came from a man in his fifties or sixties in good health. This rearrangement joins TRBV9 to TRBJ2-4, with D tentatively TRBD2 (7 bases). The sequenced material came from blood. DNA of the CDR3: TGTGCCAGCAGCCCTAGTGGGGGGGCCCTCAAAAACATTCAGTACTTC. Its translation is CASSPSGGALKNIQYF. The full variable domain, rest sourced from reference TRBV9 and TRBJ2-4, is DSGVTQTPKHLITATGQRVTLRCSPRSGDLSVYWYQQSLDQGLQFLIQYYNGEERAKGNILERFSAQQFPDLHSELNLSSLELGDSALYFCASSPSGGALKNIQYFGAGTRLSVL.